One and the same sample provided the 11 T cell receptor beta chains below, sequenced in a study of response to subunit inactivated influenza vaccine. TCRdb re-called the RT-PCR reads with MiXCR, one entry per CDR3 protein. The top ten clones hold 11% of a sample with roughly 570,000 distinct CDR3 sequences, 11% to 15% of them seen once. Sequences were derived from PBMCs from blood, sampled roughly 12 days after vaccination. Receptors originate from a man aged 50 or older who received an inactivated influenza vaccine.

This clonotype was picked up a small number of times. The rearrangement links TRBV10-3 to TRBJ2-3, with D perhaps matching TRBD2 (6 bases). Germline V gene lookup returns CDR1 ENHRY and CDR2 SYGVKD. V was cut by 7 bases and J by 5 bases, with 13 bases left in between. The CDR3 contains 13 residues. The CDR3 DNA follows: TGTGCCATCAATGGAGGGGCTCAAGATACGCAGTATTTT. Translated, it gives CAINGGAQDTQYF.

This rearrangement joins TRBV25-1 to TRBJ2-5, with TRBD2 identical over 11 bases. CDR1 is MGHDK, CDR2 SYGVNS, per germline. J gave up 5 bases and V 3 bases, and 14 bases lay outside the gene matches. This CDR3 has 18 residues. In DNA, the CDR3 is TGTGCCAGCAGTGACCGTCCGGGACTAGCGGTCGGAGGGGAGACCCAGTACTTC. Encoded protein: CASSDRPGLAVGGETQYF.

This clonotype was recorded at least ten times. The chain carries TRBV7-8 and TRBJ2-1; the D is unclear. CDR3 length: 13 amino acids. V was clipped by 2 bases and J by 6 bases, with 8 bases between them. From germline, CDR1 is SGHVS and CDR2 FQNEAQ. The CDR3 here is CASSLLMGNEQFF. The CDR3 bases are TGTGCCAGCAGCTTACTTATGGGCAATGAGCAGTTCTTC.

This clonotype was counted only a few times. The V and J genes are TRBV5-1 and TRBJ2-1; 10 nucleotides match TRBD2. Germline assignment: CDR1 SGHRS and CDR2 YFSETQ. J gave up 2 bases and V 3 bases, and 14 bases lay outside the gene matches. This CDR3 has 19 residues. The CDR3 DNA sequence: TGCGCCAGCAGCTCCGGATTGGGCACTAGCGGGGATACCTACAATGAGCAGTTCTTC. This codes for CASSSGLGTSGDTYNEQFF.

The chain links TRBV7-9 to TRBJ1-2; 8 bases are shared with TRBD1. The CDR3 consists of 13 residues. The germline V gene encodes CDR1 SEHNR and CDR2 FQNEAQ (reference sequence). V shed 5 bases, J shed 6 bases, and the junction held 5 bases outside the gene matches. The CDR3 sequence: CASSLPGGDGYTF. The CDR3 DNA is TGTGCCAGCAGCCTCCCAGGGGGCGATGGCTACACCTTC.

The chain combines TRBV25-1 with TRBJ1-5; D gene ambiguous. The CDR3 is 14 amino acids. V shed 1 base and J shed 6 bases, with 10 bases lying between them. CDR1 MGHDK and CDR2 SYGVNS come from the germline V gene. DNA of the CDR3: TGTGCCAGCAGTGAATCTTCCGGGATTCAGCCCCAGCATTTT. Residues: CASSESSGIQPQHF.

V usage is TRBV25-1 and J usage is TRBJ2-3; D gene unclear. Germline CDR1 is MGHDK and CDR2 is SYGVNS. This CDR3 is built from 14 residues. Trimming took 3 bases from V and 7 from J, leaving 14 bases between them. The CDR3 DNA sequence: TGTGCCAGCAGTGAGTCCGAGCTCACGAATACGCAGTATTTT. Translating it yields CASSESELTNTQYF. The entire variable domain, with the rest obtained from reference TRBV25-1 and TRBJ2-3, is as follows: EADIYQTPRYLVIGTGKKITLECSQTMGHDKMYWYQQDPGMELHLIHYSYGVNSTEKGDLSSESTVSRIRTEHFPLTLESARPSHTSQYLCASSESELTNTQYFGPGTRLTVL.

The rearrangement uses TRBV20-1 and TRBJ2-7, with 10 bases matching TRBD1. The CDR3 extends over 14 amino acids. CDR1 and CDR2 from the germline V gene are DFQATT and SNEGSKA (reference sequence). V was pared by 3 bases and J by 4 bases, with 6 bases of the junction left unmatched. The CDR3 loop reads CSARLGQGTYEQYF. The CDR3 nucleotides are TGCAGTGCTAGGCTGGGACAGGGGACTTACGAGCAGTACTTC.

This clonotype was counted between two and nine times. The gene calls are TRBV7-2 and TRBJ2-1; unclear D gene. CDR1 SGHTA and CDR2 FQGNSA come from the germline V gene. This CDR3 has 11 residues. V lost 2 bases to trimming and J lost 10 bases, with 6 bases between them. The CDR3 protein is CASSLLTEQFF. The CDR3 region has the DNA TGTGCCAGCAGCTTACTCACGGAGCAGTTCTTC.

This clonotype occurred a few times. The rearrangement links TRBV10-3 to TRBJ2-4; D tentatively reads TRBD1 or TRBD2 (6 bases each). The CDR3 spans 16 residues. V was pared by 2 bases and J by 0 bases, with 11 bases between. Per germline, CDR1 ENHRY and CDR2 SYGVKD. DNA of the CDR3: TGTGCCATCAGTGAGGGGGGGCAGACAGCCAAAAACATTCAGTACTTC. Its protein product is CAISEGGQTAKNIQYF.

This clonotype was observed a few times. The chain has TRBV15 and TRBJ2-5, with D maybe TRBD1 (6 bases). This CDR3 has 16 amino acids. The V end was cut by 1 base, the J end by 1 base, with 13 bases between. Germline values: CDR1 LNHNV, CDR2 YYDKDF (reference sequence). In nucleotides, the CDR3 is TGTGCCACCAGCAGAGTTGGGTGGACAGTCCAAGAGACCCAGTACTTC. It codes for CATSRVGWTVQETQYF.